The rows below give T cell receptor beta chains drawn from one sample of a study of OX40 agonist ivuxolimab in advanced cancers. Libraries were prepared by immunoSEQ multiplex PCR; TCRdb keeps only in-frame clonotypes and omits some of them. Of 80,000 to 85,000 clones detected, about 80% appear once; the ten largest clones hold around 6.6%. Sequencing used CD4+ or CD8+ T cells sorted from blood, obtained in a trial of the OX40 agonist ivuxolimab. These TCRs come from an adult with an advanced solid tumor such as melanoma, head and neck, liver or kidney cancer. Both conserved end residues are part of each CDR3.

len	v_gene	CDR3aa
15	TRBV11-2	CASSPGRQSSYEQYF
16	TRBV27	CASSFSGQGQNQPQHF
14	TRBV7-8	CASSDRVSYNEQFF
17	TRBV15	CATSRDLLAAPQETQYF
15	TRBV6-5	CASTLDLSGGNEQFF
15	TRBV6-1	CASSASGGTGSPLHF
15	TRBV6-5	CASSYGTGGNYGYTF
16	TRBV12-5	CASGSETGWRQETQYF
15	TRBV19	CASSIDREDNQPQHF
14	TRBV5-4	CASSLGGSTDTQYF
15	TRBV5-1	CASSQGQGINTEAFF
13	TRBV9	CASSGAPTGEQFF
14	TRBV6-6	CASRDKAYGNTIYF
15	TRBV29-1	CSVEGQDTNTDTQYF
11	TRBV28	CASSLQGYQFF
14	TRBV9	CASSAGTVQETQYF
15	TRBV28	CASSTTGGTNEKLFF
13	TRBV6-5	CASSYNPNTEAFF
14	TRBV13	CASSLLGDQYEQFF
14	TRBV30	CAWSITAGTDTQYF
18	TRBV28	CASSLSRVSGPGTDTQYF
17	TRBV11-2	CASSPLGGAGGANVLTF
15	TRBV18	CASSPEEGAVYEQYF
20	TRBV28	CASSPGLAGADYSSTDTQYF
12	TRBV6-1	CATEDGSYGYTF
11	TRBV28	CASSIQGELFF
15	TRBV5-1	CASVEDGRFPDTQYF
11	TRBV28	CASSLNQPQHF
14	TRBV6-1	CASSATGGGQPQHF
17	TRBV5-1	CASSLGNAGGVQETQYF
15	TRBV28	CASSPQGGTNYGYTF
13	TRBV6-5	CASSRLGNQPQHF
16	TRBV6-5	CASSYSRQGTAETQYF
16	TRBV18	CASSSGGGSSYNEQFF
15	TRBV28	CASRPGTTPNTEAFF
14	TRBV28	CASSRDRGFGKLFF
16	TRBV7-9	CASSSLLREPYNEQFF
13	TRBV7-6	CASSLQGFYGYTF
14	TRBV5-1	CASSPKGTTYEQYF
14	TRBV7-9	CASSGDAGAYEQYF
14	TRBV4-3	CASSQGTLNTEAFF
15	TRBV2	CASSLPGTANEKLFF
14	TRBV15	CATSSPSGVSAAFF
16	TRBV7-3	CASSLKGGSGANVLTF
13	TRBV7-6	CASSTQGDGAAFF
13	TRBV6-1	CASSVGINYGYTF
17	TRBV19	CASTTFLDRGLAYGYTF
15	TRBV6-5	CASRWTQGSGNTIYF
15	TRBV11-2	CASSLSNNPYNEQFF
14	TRBV2	CASSSGTVNTEAFF
15	TRBV5-1	CASSFSGRESYEQYF
14	TRBV10-1	CASRSQGASSPLHF
15	TRBV27	CASGRLAGETGTQYF
15	TRBV11-2	CASSPPGVAKNIQYF